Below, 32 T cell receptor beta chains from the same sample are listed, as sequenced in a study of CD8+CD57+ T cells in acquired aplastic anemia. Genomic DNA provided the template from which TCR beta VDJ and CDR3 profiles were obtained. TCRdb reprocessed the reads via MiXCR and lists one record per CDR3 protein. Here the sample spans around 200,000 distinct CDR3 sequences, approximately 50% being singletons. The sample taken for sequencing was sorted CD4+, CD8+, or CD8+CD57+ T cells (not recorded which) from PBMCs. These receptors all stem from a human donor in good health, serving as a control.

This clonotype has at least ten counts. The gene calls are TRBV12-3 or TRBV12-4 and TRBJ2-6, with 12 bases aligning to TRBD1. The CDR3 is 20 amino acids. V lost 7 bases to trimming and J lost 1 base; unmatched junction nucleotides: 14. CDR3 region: CASILRRGGQGASGANVLTF. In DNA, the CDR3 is TGTGCCAGCATCTTACGGCGGGGGGGACAGGGGGCATCTGGGGCCAACGTCCTGACTTTC.

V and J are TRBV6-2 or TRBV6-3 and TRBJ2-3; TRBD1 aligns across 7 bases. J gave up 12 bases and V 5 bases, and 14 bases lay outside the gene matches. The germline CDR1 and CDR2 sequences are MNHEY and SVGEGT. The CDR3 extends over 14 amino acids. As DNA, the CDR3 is TGTGCCAGCAGTCGAAGGCGAGGGGAAGGGGGCCAGTATTTT. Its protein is CASSRRRGEGGQYF.

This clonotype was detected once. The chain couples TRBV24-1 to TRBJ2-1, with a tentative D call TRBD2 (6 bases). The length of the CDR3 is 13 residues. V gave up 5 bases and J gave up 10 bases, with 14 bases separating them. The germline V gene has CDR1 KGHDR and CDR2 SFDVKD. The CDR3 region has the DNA TGTGCCACCAGTGGGGGGACTGCCGGGGAGCAGTTCTTC. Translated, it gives CATSGGTAGEQFF.

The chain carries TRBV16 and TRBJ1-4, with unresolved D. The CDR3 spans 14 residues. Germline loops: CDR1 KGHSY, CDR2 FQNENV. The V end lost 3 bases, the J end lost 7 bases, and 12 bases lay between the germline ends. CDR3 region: CASSHYTVGEKLFF. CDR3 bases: TGTGCCAGCAGCCATTACACGGTTGGTGAAAAACTGTTTTTT.

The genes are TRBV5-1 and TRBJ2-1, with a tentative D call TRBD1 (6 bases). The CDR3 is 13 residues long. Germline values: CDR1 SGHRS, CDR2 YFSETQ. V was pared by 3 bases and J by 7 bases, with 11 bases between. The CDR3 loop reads CASSSYRENEQFF. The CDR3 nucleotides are TGCGCCAGCAGCTCGTACAGGGAGAATGAGCAGTTCTTC.

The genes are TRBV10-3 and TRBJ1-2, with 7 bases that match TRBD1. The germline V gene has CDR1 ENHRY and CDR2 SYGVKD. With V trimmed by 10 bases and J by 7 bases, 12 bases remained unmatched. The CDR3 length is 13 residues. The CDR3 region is CATQVTGSSGYTF. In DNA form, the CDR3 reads TGTGCCACACAAGTGACAGGGAGTTCTGGCTACACCTTC.

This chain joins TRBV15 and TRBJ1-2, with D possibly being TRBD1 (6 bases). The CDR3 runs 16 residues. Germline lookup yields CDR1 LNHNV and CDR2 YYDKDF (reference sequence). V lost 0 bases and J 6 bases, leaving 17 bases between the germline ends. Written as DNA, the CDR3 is TGTGCCACCAGCAGAGACTTCGCTGGGGGGGCGAATGGCTACACCTTC. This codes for CATSRDFAGGANGYTF.

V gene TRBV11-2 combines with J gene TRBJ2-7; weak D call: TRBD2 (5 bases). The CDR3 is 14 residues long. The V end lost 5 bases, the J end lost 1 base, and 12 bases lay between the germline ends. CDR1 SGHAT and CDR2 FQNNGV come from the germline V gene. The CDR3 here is CASSPLRGSYEQYF. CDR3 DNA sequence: TGTGCCAGCAGCCCGCTCCGCGGGTCCTACGAGCAGTACTTC. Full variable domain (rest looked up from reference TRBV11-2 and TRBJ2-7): EAGVAQSPRYKIIEKRQSVAFWCNPISGHATLYWYQQILGQGPKLLIQFQNNGVVDDSQLPKDRFSAERLKGVDSTLKIQPAKLEDSAVYLCASSPLRGSYEQYFGPGTRLTVT.

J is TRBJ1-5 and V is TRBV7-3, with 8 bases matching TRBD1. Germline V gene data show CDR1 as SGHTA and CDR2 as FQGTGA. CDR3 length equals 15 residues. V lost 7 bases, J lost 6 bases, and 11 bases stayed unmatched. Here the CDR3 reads CASTLGLRGLQPQHF. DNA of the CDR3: TGTGCCAGCACCCTAGGACTCAGGGGGCTTCAGCCCCAGCATTTT.

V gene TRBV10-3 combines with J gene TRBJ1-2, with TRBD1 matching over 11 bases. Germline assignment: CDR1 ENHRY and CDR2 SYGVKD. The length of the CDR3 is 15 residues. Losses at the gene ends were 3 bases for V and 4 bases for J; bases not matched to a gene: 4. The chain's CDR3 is CAISEPGQGGYGYTF. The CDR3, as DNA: TGTGCCATCAGTGAACCGGGACAGGGGGGCTATGGCTACACCTTC.

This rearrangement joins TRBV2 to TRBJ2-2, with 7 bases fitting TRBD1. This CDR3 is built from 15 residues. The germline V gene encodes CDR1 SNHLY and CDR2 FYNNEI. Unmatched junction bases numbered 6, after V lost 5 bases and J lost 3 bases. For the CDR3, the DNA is TGTGCCAGCAGTCTAACTACAGGGGACACCGGGGAGCTGTTTTTT. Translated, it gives CASSLTTGDTGELFF.

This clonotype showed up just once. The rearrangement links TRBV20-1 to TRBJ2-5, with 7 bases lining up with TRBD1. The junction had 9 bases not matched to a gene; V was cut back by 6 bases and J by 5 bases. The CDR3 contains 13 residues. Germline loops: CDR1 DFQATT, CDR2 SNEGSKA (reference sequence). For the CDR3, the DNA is TGCAGTGCGACTCAACAGGGGAGTGAGACCCAGTACTTC. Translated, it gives CSATQQGSETQYF.

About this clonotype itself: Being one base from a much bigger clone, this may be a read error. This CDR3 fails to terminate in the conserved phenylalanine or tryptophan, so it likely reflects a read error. The CDR3 nucleotides are TGTGCCAGCAGTGCCCCCCTGTCGGGCGGCTACACCCTC. It translates to CASSAPLSGGYTL. The chain employs TRBV12-3 or TRBV12-4 and TRBJ1-2; the D is unclear. The CDR3 consists of 13 residues. Deletions cut 5 bases from V and 8 bases from J, with 15 bases between.

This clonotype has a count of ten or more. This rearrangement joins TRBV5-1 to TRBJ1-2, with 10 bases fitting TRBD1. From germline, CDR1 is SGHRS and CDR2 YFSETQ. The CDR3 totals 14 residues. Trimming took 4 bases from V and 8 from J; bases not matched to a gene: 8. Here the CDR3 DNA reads TGCGCCAGCAGCCAAGCCGGGACAGGGGTCGGCTACACCTTC. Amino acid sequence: CASSQAGTGVGYTF.

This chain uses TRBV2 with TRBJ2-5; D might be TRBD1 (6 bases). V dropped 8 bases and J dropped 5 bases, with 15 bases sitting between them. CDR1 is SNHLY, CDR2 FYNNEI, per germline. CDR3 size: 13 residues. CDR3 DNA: TGTGCCAGCGATTATAGGGGGATGGAGACCCAGTACTTC. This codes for CASDYRGMETQYF.

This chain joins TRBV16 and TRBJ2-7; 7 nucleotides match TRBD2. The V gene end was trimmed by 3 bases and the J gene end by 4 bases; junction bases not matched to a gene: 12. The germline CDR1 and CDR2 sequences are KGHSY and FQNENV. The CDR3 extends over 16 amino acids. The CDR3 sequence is CASSHLSGKTAYEQYF. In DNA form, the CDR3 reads TGTGCCAGCAGCCACCTCAGCGGGAAGACGGCATACGAGCAGTACTTC. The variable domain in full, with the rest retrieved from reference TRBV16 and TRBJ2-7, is GEEVAQTPKHLVRGEGQKAKLYCAPIKGHSYVFWYQQVLKNEFKFLISFQNENVFDETGMPKERFSAKCLPNSPCSLEIQATKLEDSAVYFCASSHLSGKTAYEQYFGPGTRLTVT.

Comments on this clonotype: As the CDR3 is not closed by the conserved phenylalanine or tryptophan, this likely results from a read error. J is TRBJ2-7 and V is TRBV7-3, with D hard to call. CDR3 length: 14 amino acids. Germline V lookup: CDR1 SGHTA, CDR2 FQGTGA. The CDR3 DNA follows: TGTGCCAGCAGCTTAATTCAGAATACCTACGGGCAGTACCTC. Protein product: CASSLIQNTYGQYL.

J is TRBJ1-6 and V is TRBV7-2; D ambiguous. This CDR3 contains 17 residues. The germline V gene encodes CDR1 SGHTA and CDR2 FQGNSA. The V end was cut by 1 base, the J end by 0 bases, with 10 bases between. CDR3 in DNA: TGTGCCAGCAGCTTAGGGCCCTCGAGCTCCTATAATTCACCCCTCCACTTT. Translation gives CASSLGPSSSYNSPLHF.

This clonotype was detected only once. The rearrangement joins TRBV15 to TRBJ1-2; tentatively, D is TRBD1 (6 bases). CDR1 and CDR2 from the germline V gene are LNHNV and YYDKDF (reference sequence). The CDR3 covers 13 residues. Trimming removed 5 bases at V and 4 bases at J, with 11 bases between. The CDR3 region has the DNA TGTGCCACCAGCCCAGGGGTTATCTATGGCTACACCTTC. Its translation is CATSPGVIYGYTF.

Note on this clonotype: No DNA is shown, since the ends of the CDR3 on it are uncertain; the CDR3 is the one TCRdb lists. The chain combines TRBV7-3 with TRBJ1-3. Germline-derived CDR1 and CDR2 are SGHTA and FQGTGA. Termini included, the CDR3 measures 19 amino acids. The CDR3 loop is CASGQGPNTEAFFGNTIYF.

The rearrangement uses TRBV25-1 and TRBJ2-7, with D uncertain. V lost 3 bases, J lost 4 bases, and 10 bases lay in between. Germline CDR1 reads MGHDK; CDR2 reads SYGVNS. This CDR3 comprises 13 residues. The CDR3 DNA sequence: TGTGCCAGCAGTGAGTCTCTTGGGTACGAGCAGTACTTC. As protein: CASSESLGYEQYF.

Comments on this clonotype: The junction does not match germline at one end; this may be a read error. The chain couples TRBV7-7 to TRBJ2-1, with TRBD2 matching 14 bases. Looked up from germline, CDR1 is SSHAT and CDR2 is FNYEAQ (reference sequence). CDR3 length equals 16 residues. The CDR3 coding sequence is TGTGCTAGCAGCTTCGGGACTAGCGGGGGCTACAATGAGCAGTTCTTC. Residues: CASSFGTSGGYNEQFF.

CDR3 sequence: CSSHRGGTEAFF. The CDR3 DNA follows: TGCAGCTCCCACAGGGGAGGCACTGAAGCTTTCTTT. The genes are TRBV29-1 and TRBJ1-1; the match to TRBD1 covers 7 bases. V lost 8 bases to trimming and J lost 4 bases; unmatched junction nucleotides: 7. This CDR3 has 12 residues. CDR1 and CDR2 from the germline V gene are SQVTM and ANQGSEA.

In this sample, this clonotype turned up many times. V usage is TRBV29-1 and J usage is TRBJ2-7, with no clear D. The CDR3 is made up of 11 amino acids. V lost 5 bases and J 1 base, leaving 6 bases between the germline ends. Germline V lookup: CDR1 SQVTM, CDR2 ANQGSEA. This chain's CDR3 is CSVQESYEQYF. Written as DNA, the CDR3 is TGCAGCGTTCAGGAGTCCTACGAGCAGTACTTC.

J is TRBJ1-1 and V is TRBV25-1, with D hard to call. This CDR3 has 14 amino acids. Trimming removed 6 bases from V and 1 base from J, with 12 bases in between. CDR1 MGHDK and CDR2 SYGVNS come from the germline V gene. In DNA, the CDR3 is TGTGCCAGCAGCGCAGAGCTTGGGAACACTGAAGCTTTCTTT. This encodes CASSAELGNTEAFF.

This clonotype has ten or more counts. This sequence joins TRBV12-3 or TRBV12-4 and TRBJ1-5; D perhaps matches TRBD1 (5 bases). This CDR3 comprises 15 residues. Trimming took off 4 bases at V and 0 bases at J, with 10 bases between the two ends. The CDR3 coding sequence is TGTGCCAGCAGTTCACAGGCGTATAGCAATCAGCCCCAGCATTTT. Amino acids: CASSSQAYSNQPQHF.

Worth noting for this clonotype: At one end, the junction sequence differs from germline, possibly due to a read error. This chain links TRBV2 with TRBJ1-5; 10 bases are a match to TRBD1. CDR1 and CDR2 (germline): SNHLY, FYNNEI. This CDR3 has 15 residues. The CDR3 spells CASRGTGAEGQPQHF. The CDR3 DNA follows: TGTGCCAGCAGGGGGACAGGGGCCGAGGGGCAGCCCCAGCACTTT.

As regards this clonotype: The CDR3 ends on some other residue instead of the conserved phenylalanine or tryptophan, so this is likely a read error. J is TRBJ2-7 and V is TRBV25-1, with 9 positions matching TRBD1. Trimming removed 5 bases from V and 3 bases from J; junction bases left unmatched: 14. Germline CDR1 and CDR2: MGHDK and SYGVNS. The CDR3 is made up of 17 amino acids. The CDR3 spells CASSHPGTGPLGYEQYL. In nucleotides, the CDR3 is TGTGCCAGCAGTCACCCCGGGACAGGGCCGTTGGGCTACGAGCAGTACCTC.

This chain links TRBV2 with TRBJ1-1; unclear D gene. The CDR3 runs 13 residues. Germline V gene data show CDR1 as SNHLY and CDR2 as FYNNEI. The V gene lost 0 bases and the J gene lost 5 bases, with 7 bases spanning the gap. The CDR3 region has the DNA TGTGCCAGCAGTGAAGCGGTACCGACTGAAGCTTTCTTT. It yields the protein CASSEAVPTEAFF.

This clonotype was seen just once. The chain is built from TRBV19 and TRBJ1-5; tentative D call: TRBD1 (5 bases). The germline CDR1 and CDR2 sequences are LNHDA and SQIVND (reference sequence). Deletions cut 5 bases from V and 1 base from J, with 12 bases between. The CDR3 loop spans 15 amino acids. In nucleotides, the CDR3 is TGTGCCAGTAGTTGGGGGGGGACGAGCAATCAGCCCCAGCATTTT. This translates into CASSWGGTSNQPQHF. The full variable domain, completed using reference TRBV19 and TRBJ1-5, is DGGITQSPKYLFRKEGQNVTLSCEQNLNHDAMYWYRQDPGQGLRLIYYSQIVNDFQKGDIAEGYSVSREKKESFPLTVTSAQKNPTAFYLCASSWGGTSNQPQHFGDGTRLSIL.

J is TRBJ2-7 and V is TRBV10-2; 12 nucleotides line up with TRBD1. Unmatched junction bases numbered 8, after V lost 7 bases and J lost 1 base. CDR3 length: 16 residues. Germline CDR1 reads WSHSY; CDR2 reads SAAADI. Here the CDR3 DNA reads TGCGCCAGCAACGCCGGGACAGGGGGCGCATCCTACGAGCAGTACTTC. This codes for CASNAGTGGASYEQYF.

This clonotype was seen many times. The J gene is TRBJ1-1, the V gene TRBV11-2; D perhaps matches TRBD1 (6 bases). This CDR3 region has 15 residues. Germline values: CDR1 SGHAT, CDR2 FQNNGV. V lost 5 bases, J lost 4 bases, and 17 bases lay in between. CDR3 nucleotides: TGTGCCAGCAGCCCTTGGGGGGGGCAGGGCACTGAAGCTTTCTTT. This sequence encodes CASSPWGGQGTEAFF.